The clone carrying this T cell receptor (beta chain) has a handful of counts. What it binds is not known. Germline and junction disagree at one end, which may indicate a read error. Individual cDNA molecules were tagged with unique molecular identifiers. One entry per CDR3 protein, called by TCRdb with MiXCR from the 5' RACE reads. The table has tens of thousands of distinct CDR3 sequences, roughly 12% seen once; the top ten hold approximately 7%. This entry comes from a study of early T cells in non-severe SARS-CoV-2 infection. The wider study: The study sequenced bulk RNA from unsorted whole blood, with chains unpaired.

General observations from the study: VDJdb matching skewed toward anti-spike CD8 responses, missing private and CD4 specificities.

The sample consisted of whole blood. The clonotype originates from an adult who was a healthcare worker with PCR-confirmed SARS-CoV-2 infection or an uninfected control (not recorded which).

Here the CDR3 reads CASTLRAGGGYEQYF. For the CDR3, the DNA is TGTGCCAGCACCTTAAGGGCGGGAGGCGGGTACGAGCAGTACTTC. The V call is TRBV7-2, the J call TRBJ2-7; 8 nucleotides align to TRBD2. Germline V gene sequence: CDR1 SGHTA, CDR2 FQGNSA. This CDR3 region has 15 residues.